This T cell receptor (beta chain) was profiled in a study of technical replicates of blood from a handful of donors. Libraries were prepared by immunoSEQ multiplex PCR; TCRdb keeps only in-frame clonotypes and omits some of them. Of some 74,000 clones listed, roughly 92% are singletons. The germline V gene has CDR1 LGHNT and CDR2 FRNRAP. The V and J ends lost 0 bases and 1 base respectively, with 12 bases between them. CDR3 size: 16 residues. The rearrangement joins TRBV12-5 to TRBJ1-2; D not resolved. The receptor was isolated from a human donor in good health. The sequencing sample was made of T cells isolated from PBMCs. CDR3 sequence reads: CASGLVPDRGNYGYTF. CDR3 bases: TGTGCTAGTGGTTTGGTACCTGACCGCGGTAACTATGGCTACACCTTC.